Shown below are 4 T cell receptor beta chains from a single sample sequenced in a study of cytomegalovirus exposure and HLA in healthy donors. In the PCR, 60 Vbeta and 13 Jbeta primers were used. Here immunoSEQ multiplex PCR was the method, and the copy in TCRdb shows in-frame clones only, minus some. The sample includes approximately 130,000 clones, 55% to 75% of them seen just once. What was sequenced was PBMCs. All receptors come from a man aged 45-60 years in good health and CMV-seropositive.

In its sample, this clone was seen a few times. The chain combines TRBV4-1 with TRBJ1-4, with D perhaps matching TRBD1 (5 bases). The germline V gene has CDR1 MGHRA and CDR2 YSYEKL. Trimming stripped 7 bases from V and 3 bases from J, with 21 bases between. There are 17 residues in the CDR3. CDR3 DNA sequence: TGCGCCAGCAAGAGTATGGGACGGGGGGAATCTAATGAAAAACTGTTTTTT. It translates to CASKSMGRGESNEKLFF.

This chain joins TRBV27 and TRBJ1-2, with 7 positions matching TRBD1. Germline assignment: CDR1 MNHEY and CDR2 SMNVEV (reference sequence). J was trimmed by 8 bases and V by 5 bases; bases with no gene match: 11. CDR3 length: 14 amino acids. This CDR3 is CASSRGQAGPGYTF. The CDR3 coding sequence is TGTGCCAGCAGTCGCGGACAGGCGGGTCCGGGCTACACCTTC.

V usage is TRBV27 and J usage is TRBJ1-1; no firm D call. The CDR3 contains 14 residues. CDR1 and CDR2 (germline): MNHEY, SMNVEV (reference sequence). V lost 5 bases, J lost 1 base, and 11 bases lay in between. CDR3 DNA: TGTGCCAGCAGTCTCCACAGTGCGAACACTGAAGCTTTCTTT. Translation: CASSLHSANTEAFF.

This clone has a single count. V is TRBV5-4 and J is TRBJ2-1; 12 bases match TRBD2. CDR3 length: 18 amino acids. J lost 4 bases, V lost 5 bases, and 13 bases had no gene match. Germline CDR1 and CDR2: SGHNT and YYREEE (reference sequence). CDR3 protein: CASSPTPPSGGGYNEQFF. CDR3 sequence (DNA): TGTGCCAGCAGTCCTACGCCACCTAGCGGGGGGGGATACAATGAGCAGTTCTTC.